The 18 T cell receptor beta chains listed next were all sequenced from one sample in a study of response to subunit inactivated influenza vaccine. From the RT-PCR reads, TCRdb called clonotypes with MiXCR, one entry per CDR3 protein. The sample has fewer than 700,000 distinct CDR3 sequences, roughly 13% seen once; the top ten hold approximately 14%. The sample consisted of PBMCs from blood, taken roughly 47 days after vaccination. The source is a man aged 50 to 60 who received an inactivated influenza vaccine.

The V gene is TRBV5-1, the J gene TRBJ2-7; 10 positions agree with TRBD1. The CDR3 contains 17 residues. V shed 4 bases and J 2 bases; nucleotides not matched to a gene: 12. Germline-derived CDR1 and CDR2 are SGHRS and YFSETQ. CDR3 loop: CASSTLGQGRGAYEQYF. DNA of the CDR3: TGCGCCAGCAGCACTTTGGGACAGGGGAGAGGTGCCTACGAGCAGTACTTC.

There are a few counts of this clonotype. The chain combines TRBV7-9 with TRBJ2-1; no clear D. Trimming cost V 6 bases and J 15 bases, with 18 bases left between them. CDR3 length equals 12 residues. Germline V lookup: CDR1 SEHNR, CDR2 FQNEAQ (reference sequence). CDR3 sequence: CASSSRAKIRFF. In nucleotides, the CDR3 is TGTGCCAGCAGTTCGAGAGCAAAAATCCGGTTCTTC. Drawing the rest from reference TRBV7-9 and TRBJ2-1, the complete variable domain is DTGVSQNPRHKITKRGQNVTFRCDPISEHNRLYWYRQTLGQGPEFLTYFQNEAQLEKSRLLSDRFSAERPKGSFSTLEIQRTEQGDSAMYLCASSSRAKIRFFGPGTRLTVL.

The J gene is TRBJ2-7, the V gene TRBV5-5; D possibly corresponds to TRBD2 (6 bases). The V gene lost 4 bases and the J gene lost 3 bases, with 14 bases spanning the gap. Germline loops: CDR1 SGHKS, CDR2 YYEKEE (reference sequence). This CDR3 contains 14 residues. In nucleotides, the CDR3 is TGTGCCAGCAGCCCTGCGGGGAGCGACTACGAGCAGTACTTC. Translation gives CASSPAGSDYEQYF.

At least ten counts were recorded for this clonotype. The V call is TRBV5-6, the J call TRBJ1-2; D remains unclear. V gave up 0 bases and J gave up 2 bases, with 8 bases separating them. This CDR3 region has 14 residues. CDR1 and CDR2 from the germline V gene are SGHDT and YYEEEE. Written as DNA, the CDR3 is TGTGCCAGCAGCTTGGGGGGTGTCAACTATGGCTACACCTTC. It yields the protein CASSLGGVNYGYTF.

This clonotype was counted between two and nine times. The chain has TRBV7-9 and TRBJ2-3; perhaps TRBD2 as D (5 bases). The germline V gene has CDR1 SEHNR and CDR2 FQNEAQ (reference sequence). The germline V and J ends were trimmed by 2 bases and 0 bases, with 12 bases remaining between them. This CDR3 comprises 16 residues. The CDR3, as DNA: TGTGCCAGCAGCTTAAGCTCTCGGACTAGCACAGATACGCAGTATTTT. This codes for CASSLSSRTSTDTQYF.

This clonotype appeared a few times. The CDR3 region is CASSQVQGDSPLHF. The CDR3 DNA is TGTGCCAGCAGCCAAGTTCAGGGAGATTCACCCCTCCACTTT. This chain joins TRBV14 and TRBJ1-6, with a weak D call TRBD1 (5 bases). The V end was cut by 1 base, the J end by 8 bases, with 9 bases between. This CDR3 contains 14 residues. CDR1 is SGHDN and CDR2 is FVKESK in the germline V gene.

This clonotype was counted a few times. This rearrangement joins TRBV5-1 to TRBJ2-7; unclear D gene. The CDR3 is 14 residues long. V was trimmed by 5 bases and J by 6 bases, leaving 18 bases between them. CDR1 SGHRS and CDR2 YFSETQ come from the germline V gene. CDR3 nucleotides: TGCGCCAGCAGACAATGGGCTATGACTTCCGAGCAGTACTTC. It specifies CASRQWAMTSEQYF.

This clonotype was counted a few times. V is TRBV4-3 and J is TRBJ1-6; 8 bases are a match to TRBD1. From germline, CDR1 is LGHNA and CDR2 YSLEER. Trimming cost V 0 bases and J 8 bases; bases outside gene matches: 12. The CDR3 covers 18 residues. The CDR3 DNA reads as TGCGCCAGCAGCCAAGATCGGGGCTCCGGGACAGGAGATTCACCCCTCCACTTT. The encoded protein is CASSQDRGSGTGDSPLHF.

CDR3 in DNA: TGCGCCAGCAGCATCTCGGAGGGGCCCTACGAGCAGTACTTC. This encodes CASSISEGPYEQYF. The J gene is TRBJ2-7, the V gene TRBV5-1, with D tentatively TRBD2 (6 bases). Germline V gene lookup returns CDR1 SGHRS and CDR2 YFSETQ. The CDR3 runs 14 residues. V was clipped by 4 bases and J by 2 bases, with 13 bases between them.

The chain has TRBV12-3 or TRBV12-4 and TRBJ2-5, with 10 nucleotides matching TRBD1. CDR3 size: 15 residues. V lost 6 bases and J lost 5; bases outside the gene matches: 9. CDR3 DNA: TGTGCCAGCAGGAGAGGACAGGGGGGTTCGGAGACCCAGTACTTC. Protein: CASRRGQGGSETQYF.

This rearrangement joins TRBV4-3 to TRBJ2-1, with D hard to call. The CDR3 consists of 18 residues. Germline CDR1 reads LGHNA; CDR2 reads YSLEER. Trimming took off 0 bases at V and 1 base at J, with 16 bases between the two ends. As DNA, the CDR3 is TGCGCCAGCAGCCAAGATGGTCTGGTCTCTCGGTCCTACAATGAGCAGTTCTTC. Translation gives CASSQDGLVSRSYNEQFF.

DNA of the CDR3: TGCAGCGTGGGACCGGGACAGACTAATGAAAAACTGTTTTTT. Translation: CSVGPGQTNEKLFF. The chain has TRBV29-1 and TRBJ1-4, with 7 bases aligning to TRBD1. Germline V gives CDR1 SQVTM, CDR2 ANQGSEA. This CDR3 has 14 residues. Germline trimming cut 6 bases from V and 2 bases from J; bases unmatched to any gene: 6.

This clonotype was picked up many times. The CDR3 DNA reads as TGTGCCAGCAGACCAGGGGGATCAAATGAGCAGTTCTTC. This translates into CASRPGGSNEQFF. V is TRBV28 and J is TRBJ2-1, with 7 bases matching TRBD1. CDR1 is MDHEN, CDR2 SYDVKM, per germline. Unmatched junction bases numbered 6, after V lost 6 bases and J lost 7 bases. This CDR3 spans 13 amino acids.

This clonotype has just a few counts. This chain links TRBV27 with TRBJ1-2, with 10 positions matching TRBD1. V lost 7 bases and J lost 5; bases outside the gene matches: 10. The CDR3 loop spans 15 amino acids. The V gene's germline CDR1 is MNHEY and CDR2 SMNVEV (reference sequence). In DNA, the CDR3 is TGTGCCAGCAACCCGGGACAGGGGCGAGTTTATGGCTACACCTTC. Its translation: CASNPGQGRVYGYTF.

V is TRBV29-1 and J is TRBJ2-1; D could derive from TRBD1 or TRBD2 (6 bases each). Trimming took 7 bases from V and 7 from J, leaving 11 bases between them. This CDR3 is built from 11 residues. Germline V gene sequence: CDR1 SQVTM, CDR2 ANQGSEA. The CDR3 loop is CSAGAGNEQFF. In DNA form, the CDR3 reads TGCAGCGCGGGGGCCGGGAATGAGCAGTTCTTC.

The gene calls are TRBV28 and TRBJ2-7; 10 nucleotides align to TRBD2. The germline V gene encodes CDR1 MDHEN and CDR2 SYDVKM. V was pared by 4 bases and J by 2 bases, with 5 bases of the junction left unmatched. The CDR3 loop spans 15 amino acids. For the CDR3, the DNA is TGTGCCAGCAGTTGGTTGGGGACTAGCGCCTACGAGCAGTACTTC. Protein product: CASSWLGTSAYEQYF.

This clonotype occurred a few times. This sequence joins TRBV5-1 and TRBJ2-2; D not certain. The germline V gene has CDR1 SGHRS and CDR2 YFSETQ. V gave up 6 bases and J gave up 1 base, with 1 base separating them. The CDR3 covers 11 residues. The CDR3 sequence is CASMNTGELFF. In DNA, the CDR3 is TGCGCCAGCATGAACACCGGGGAGCTGTTTTTT.

This clonotype was observed many times. The chain carries TRBV7-2 and TRBJ2-7, with unresolved D. The germline V and J ends were trimmed by 2 bases and 5 bases, with 10 bases remaining between them. CDR3 length: 13 amino acids. The germline gives CDR1 SGHTA, CDR2 FQGNSA. CDR3 sequence: CASSLTDFHEQYF. CDR3 nucleotide sequence: TGTGCCAGCAGCTTAACAGATTTCCACGAGCAGTACTTC.